The present T cell receptor (beta chain) was sequenced within a study of cytomegalovirus exposure and HLA in healthy donors. Findings and caveats of the study: The productive fraction for most TCR beta V segments was about 87% or about 30% in an earlier analysis. For TCR beta chains, V- and J-gene trimming was later linked to a missense DCLRE1C variant.

Germline lookup yields CDR1 SEHNR and CDR2 FQNEAQ (reference sequence). This CDR3 is 14 amino acids long. Trimming cost V 1 base and J 10 bases; bases outside gene matches: 6. 60 Vbeta and 13 Jbeta primers were used in PCR. Repertoires were generated with immunoSEQ multiplex PCR, while TCRdb's copy carries only in-frame clones and drops some. The data contain fewer than 150,000 clones, 65% to 75% of them singletons. This clone was detected many times. Its antigen remains unknown. Sequenced: PBMCs. The TCR originated in a woman aged 45-65 years in good health and CMV-seropositive. V gene TRBV7-9 combines with J gene TRBJ1-1, with 10 bases that match TRBD1. Here the CDR3 reads CASSLVGQGGPAFF. The DNA for the CDR3 is TGTGCCAGCAGCTTAGTAGGACAGGGGGGTCCAGCTTTCTTT.